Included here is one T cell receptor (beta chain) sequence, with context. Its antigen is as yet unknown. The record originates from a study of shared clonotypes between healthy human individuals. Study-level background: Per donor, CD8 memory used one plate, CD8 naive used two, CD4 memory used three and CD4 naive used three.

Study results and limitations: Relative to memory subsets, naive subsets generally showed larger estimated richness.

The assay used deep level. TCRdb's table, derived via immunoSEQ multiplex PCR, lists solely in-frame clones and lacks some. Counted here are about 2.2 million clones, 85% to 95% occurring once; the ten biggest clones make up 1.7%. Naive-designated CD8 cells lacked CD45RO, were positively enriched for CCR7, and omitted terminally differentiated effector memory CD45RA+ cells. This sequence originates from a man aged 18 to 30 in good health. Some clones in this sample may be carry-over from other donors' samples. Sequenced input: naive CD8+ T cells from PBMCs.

The CDR3 DNA follows: TGTGCCAGCAGCCCTCTAGGGAGGGCGGATACGCAGTATTTT. Translated, it gives CASSPLGRADTQYF. J is TRBJ2-3 and V is TRBV7-8; 7 bases line up with TRBD2. This CDR3 has 14 residues. The junction had 8 bases not matched to a gene; V was cut back by 5 bases and J by 6 bases. CDR1 is SGHVS, CDR2 FQNEAQ, per germline.